By sample fraction, the clone carrying this T cell receptor beta chain is medium-sized. As yet, its antigen is unknown. Germline V lookup: CDR1 DFQATT, CDR2 SNEGSKA (reference sequence). The CDR3 sequence is 16 residues long. Trimming removed 1 base from V and 1 base from J, with 14 bases in between. Through MiXCR, TCRdb re-clonotyped the PCR reads. The table includes 15,000 or so clones, almost 30% detected once. No patient received treatment before thyroid surgery. This entry comes from a study of metastatic and nonmetastatic thyroid tumors. Whole-study context: Repertoires were compared across blood and tumor or nodule tissue from malignant and benign thyroid patients. Study observations and caveats: Benign nodules were reported to have significantly lower TCR beta diversity than malignant thyroid tumors, in blood and tumor.

Material: blood. This chain joins TRBV20-1 and TRBJ2-1, with D unclear. The TCR originated in a female donor with papillary thyroid cancer or a benign thyroid nodule (not recorded which). Some clones in this sample may be carry-over from other donors' samples. CDR3 in amino acids: CSARVSLGTSYNEQFF. The CDR3 DNA reads TGCAGTGCTAGAGTCTCCTTAGGCACATCCTACAATGAGCAGTTCTTC.